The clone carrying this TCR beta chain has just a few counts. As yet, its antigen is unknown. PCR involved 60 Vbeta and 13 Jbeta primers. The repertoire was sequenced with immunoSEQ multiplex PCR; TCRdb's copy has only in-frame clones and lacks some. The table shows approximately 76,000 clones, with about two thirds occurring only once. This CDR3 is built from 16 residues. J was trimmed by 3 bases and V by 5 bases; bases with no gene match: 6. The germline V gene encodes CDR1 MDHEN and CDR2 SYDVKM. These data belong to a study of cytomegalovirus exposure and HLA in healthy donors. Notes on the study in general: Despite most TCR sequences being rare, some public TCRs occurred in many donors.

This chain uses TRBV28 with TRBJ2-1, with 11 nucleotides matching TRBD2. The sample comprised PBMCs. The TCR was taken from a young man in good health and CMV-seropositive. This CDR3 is CASSGPSGRLYNEQFF. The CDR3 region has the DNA TGTGCCAGCAGTGGCCCTAGCGGGAGGCTCTACAATGAGCAGTTCTTC.